A selection of T cell receptor beta chains follows, all from one sample in a study of blood T cell repertoires in COVID-19. Only in-frame clones appear in the TCRdb table, and some are missing; sequencing was by immunoSEQ multiplex PCR. The top ten hold approximately 12% of the sample, which has some 80,000 clones, 80% seen once. Specimen: peripheral blood. These receptors all stem from a woman aged 40 to 50 with active or convalescent COVID-19. CDR3s include the opening cysteine and the closing phenylalanine or tryptophan. D genes are given only for firm matches. Some rows mark clone size as missing; the rest say once, few, many or name a class of expanded clone.

cdr3_nt: TGTGCCAGCAGCCCGGGAACAGGGGGTCAGACCCAGTACTTC
cdr3_aa: CASSPGTGGQTQYF
clone_size: .
v_call: TRBV7-9
j_call: TRBJ2-5
d_call: TRBD1

cdr3_nt: TGTGCCAGCAGCTTAGGGGGGGTTTTGTCCTACAATGAGCAGTTCTTC
cdr3_aa: CASSLGGVLSYNEQFF
clone_size: .
v_call: TRBV7-9
j_call: TRBJ2-1
d_call: .

cdr3_nt: TGTGCCAGCAGCCCCAGGGGCGGGGGGGGATACAATGAGCAGTTCTTC
cdr3_aa: CASSPRGGGGYNEQFF
clone_size: .
v_call: TRBV5-4
j_call: TRBJ2-1
d_call: TRBD2

cdr3_nt: TGTGCCAGCGGCGCACAGGGTTCTGGAAACACCATATATTTT
cdr3_aa: CASGAQGSGNTIYF
clone_size: .
v_call: TRBV11-3
j_call: TRBJ1-3
d_call: .

cdr3_nt: TGTGCCAGCAGCCGAGGGGCGGCGCGGGGGAGTGAAAAACTGTTTTTT
cdr3_aa: CASSRGAARGSEKLFF
clone_size: .
v_call: TRBV5-8
j_call: TRBJ1-4
d_call: .

cdr3_nt: TGCGCCAGCAGCCAGGGTGTAAGGGGGCGGGATACGCAGTATTTT
cdr3_aa: CASSQGVRGRDTQYF
clone_size: .
v_call: TRBV4-3
j_call: TRBJ2-3
d_call: TRBD1

cdr3_nt: TGCAGTGCTAGAGTCGTCAATGAGCAGTTCTTC
cdr3_aa: CSARVVNEQFF
clone_size: few
v_call: TRBV20-1
j_call: TRBJ2-1
d_call: .

cdr3_nt: TGCGCCAGCACCGACAGGGTCGGCTATGGCTACACCTTC
cdr3_aa: CASTDRVGYGYTF
clone_size: .
v_call: TRBV5-1
j_call: TRBJ1-2
d_call: TRBD1

cdr3_nt: TGTGCCAGCAGCCAAGATATCTCCGGGGGTATCACCTTC
cdr3_aa: CASSQDISGGITF
clone_size: .
v_call: TRBV14
j_call: TRBJ1-2
d_call: .

cdr3_nt: TGTGCCACCACCCGGGGGGGGACGAACACTGAAGCTTTCTTT
cdr3_aa: CATTRGGTNTEAFF
clone_size: .
v_call: TRBV7-9
j_call: TRBJ1-1
d_call: .

cdr3_nt: TGTGCCAGCAGCTTAGCGGTTATGGAGACCCAGTACTTC
cdr3_aa: CASSLAVMETQYF
clone_size: .
v_call: TRBV11-3
j_call: TRBJ2-5
d_call: .

cdr3_nt: TGTGCCAGCAGCTTATGGGCTAGCGGATCAACAGATACGCAGTATTTT
cdr3_aa: CASSLWASGSTDTQYF
clone_size: .
v_call: TRBV7-2
j_call: TRBJ2-3
d_call: TRBD2

cdr3_nt: TGTGCTAGTGGCCCCCTTAGCGGGAGCCGCTACAATGAGCAGTTCTTC
cdr3_aa: CASGPLSGSRYNEQFF
clone_size: few
v_call: TRBV12-5
j_call: TRBJ2-1
d_call: TRBD2

cdr3_nt: TGTGCCAGCAGCGTAGATGGGGAGAGGGAAGAGAAGAGGAGCTATGGCTACACCTTC
cdr3_aa: CASSVDGEREEKRSYGYTF
clone_size: few
v_call: TRBV9
j_call: TRBJ1-2
d_call: .

cdr3_nt: TGTGCCAGTAGTGACCGACAGGGGGGCACCGGGGAGCTGTTTTTT
cdr3_aa: CASSDRQGGTGELFF
clone_size: .
v_call: TRBV19
j_call: TRBJ2-2
d_call: TRBD1

cdr3_nt: TGTGCCAGCAGCGCGACTAGCCCTCCTACTGGGCAGTTCTTC
cdr3_aa: CASSATSPPTGQFF
clone_size: once
v_call: TRBV27
j_call: TRBJ2-1
d_call: TRBD2

cdr3_nt: TGTGCCAGCAGCTTCAGGATCTACGCCTACGAGCAGTACTTC
cdr3_aa: CASSFRIYAYEQYF
clone_size: few
v_call: TRBV7-8
j_call: TRBJ2-7
d_call: .

cdr3_nt: TGTGCCAGCAGCAAGACAGGGGGCTATGGCTACACCTTC
cdr3_aa: CASSKTGGYGYTF
clone_size: .
v_call: TRBV12-3/TRBV12-4
j_call: TRBJ1-2
d_call: TRBD1

cdr3_nt: TGCGCCAGCAGCTTGGGGACAGATCCTCTAGGTGGCTACACCTTC
cdr3_aa: CASSLGTDPLGGYTF
clone_size: few
v_call: TRBV5-1
j_call: TRBJ1-2
d_call: .

cdr3_nt: TGTGCCAGCAGCTTGTGGCAAACCTATAATTCACCCCTCCACTTT
cdr3_aa: CASSLWQTYNSPLHF
clone_size: .
v_call: TRBV7-2
j_call: TRBJ1-6
d_call: .

cdr3_nt: TGTGCCAGCAGTTATAGCGGTCACACAGATACGCAGTATTTT
cdr3_aa: CASSYSGHTDTQYF
clone_size: .
v_call: TRBV6-5
j_call: TRBJ2-3
d_call: .

cdr3_nt: TGTGCCTGGAGTTCACCCCGGGGGTCGAACACTGAAGCTTTCTTT
cdr3_aa: CAWSSPRGSNTEAFF
clone_size: .
v_call: TRBV30
j_call: TRBJ1-1
d_call: .

cdr3_nt: TGCAGCGCTGCGGGCTCGGGCACTGAAGCTTTCTTT
cdr3_aa: CSAAGSGTEAFF
clone_size: .
v_call: TRBV29-1
j_call: TRBJ1-1
d_call: .

cdr3_nt: TGCGCCAGCAGCCTGGACAGTTCGAACACTGAAGCTTTCTTT
cdr3_aa: CASSLDSSNTEAFF
clone_size: .
v_call: TRBV5-1
j_call: TRBJ1-1
d_call: .

cdr3_nt: TGTGCCACCAGGGCCGGAGGGCCTTTCAATGAGCAGTTCTTC
cdr3_aa: CATRAGGPFNEQFF
clone_size: .
v_call: TRBV24-1
j_call: TRBJ2-1
d_call: .

cdr3_nt: TGTGCCAGCGCGGTCAACTATAATTCACCCCTCCACTTT
cdr3_aa: CASAVNYNSPLHF
clone_size: few
v_call: TRBV7-2
j_call: TRBJ1-6
d_call: .

cdr3_nt: TGTGCCAGTAGTATATCTTTCTCGGCCGCCGCGGGACGGTACTTC
cdr3_aa: CASSISFSAAAGRYF
clone_size: .
v_call: TRBV19
j_call: TRBJ2-5
d_call: .

cdr3_nt: TGTGCCATCACCATGACAGGGGTGGACGAGCAGTACTTC
cdr3_aa: CAITMTGVDEQYF
clone_size: .
v_call: TRBV10-3
j_call: TRBJ2-7
d_call: TRBD1

cdr3_nt: TGTGCCAGCAGCGTAGCGGGAGGTTTCGACAAAAACATTCAGTACTTC
cdr3_aa: CASSVAGGFDKNIQYF
clone_size: .
v_call: TRBV9
j_call: TRBJ2-4
d_call: TRBD2

cdr3_nt: TGCGCCAGCAGCTTGGGACTAGCGGAGCCGCAGTACTTC
cdr3_aa: CASSLGLAEPQYF
clone_size: .
v_call: TRBV5-1
j_call: TRBJ2-7
d_call: TRBD2

cdr3_nt: TGTGCCAGCAGTGACAACCAGGATTCACCCCTCCACTTT
cdr3_aa: CASSDNQDSPLHF
clone_size: .
v_call: TRBV28
j_call: TRBJ1-6
d_call: .

cdr3_nt: TGTGCCAGCAGCTTATTGACAGGGGAATCCCCCCAGCATTTT
cdr3_aa: CASSLLTGESPQHF
clone_size: .
v_call: TRBV7-2
j_call: TRBJ1-5
d_call: TRBD1

cdr3_nt: TGTGCCAGCAGCTTAGACCGAAAACACAATCAGCCCCAGCATTTT
cdr3_aa: CASSLDRKHNQPQHF
clone_size: .
v_call: TRBV13
j_call: TRBJ1-5
d_call: .

cdr3_nt: TGTGCCTGGAGTGCCAAAGACAGACCGAACACTGAAGCTTTCTTT
cdr3_aa: CAWSAKDRPNTEAFF
clone_size: .
v_call: TRBV30
j_call: TRBJ1-1
d_call: .

cdr3_nt: TGTGCCAGCAGCTTAGGCCCTATACAGGGCAATCAGCCCCAGCATTTT
cdr3_aa: CASSLGPIQGNQPQHF
clone_size: .
v_call: TRBV7-2
j_call: TRBJ1-5
d_call: .

cdr3_nt: TGTGCCAGCAGCTTCCTCCAGCAGGGGGCTCGGGACGAGCAGTACTTC
cdr3_aa: CASSFLQQGARDEQYF
clone_size: medium-sized
v_call: TRBV7-9
j_call: TRBJ2-7
d_call: TRBD1

cdr3_nt: TGTGCCAGCAGCGTTCAGCGTTACTGGGACAGGGGACGCCGGGACACTGAAGCTTTCTTT
cdr3_aa: CASSVQRYWDRGRRDTEAFF
clone_size: .
v_call: TRBV28
j_call: TRBJ1-1
d_call: TRBD1

cdr3_nt: TGTGCCAGCAGTGTCGGACAGCAGAACACTGAAGCTTTCTTT
cdr3_aa: CASSVGQQNTEAFF
clone_size: .
v_call: TRBV2
j_call: TRBJ1-1
d_call: .

cdr3_nt: TGTGCCAGCAGGCAGGGCCCATATTATAATTCACCCCTCCACTTT
cdr3_aa: CASRQGPYYNSPLHF
clone_size: .
v_call: TRBV27
j_call: TRBJ1-6
d_call: .

cdr3_nt: TGTGCCAGCAGTGAATTCCCCTTGACTAGCGGGAGAGGAAATGAGCAGTTCTTC
cdr3_aa: CASSEFPLTSGRGNEQFF
clone_size: once
v_call: TRBV6-1
j_call: TRBJ2-1
d_call: TRBD2